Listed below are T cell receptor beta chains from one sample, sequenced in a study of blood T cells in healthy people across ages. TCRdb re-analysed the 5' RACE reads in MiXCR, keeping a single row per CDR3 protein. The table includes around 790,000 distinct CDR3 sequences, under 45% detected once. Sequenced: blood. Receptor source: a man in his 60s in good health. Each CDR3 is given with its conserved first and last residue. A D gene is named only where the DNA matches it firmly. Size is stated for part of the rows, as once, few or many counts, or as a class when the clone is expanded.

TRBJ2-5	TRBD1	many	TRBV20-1	CSAGTQGAQYF	TGCAGTGCTGGAACTCAGGGGGCCCAGTACTTC
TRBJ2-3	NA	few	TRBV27	CASSLHQGWVGDTQYF	TGTGCCAGCAGTTTACACCAGGGGTGGGTTGGAGATACGCAGTATTTT
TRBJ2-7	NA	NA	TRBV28	CASLPRGTPSYEQYF	TGTGCCAGCCTTCCCAGGGGGACTCCCTCCTACGAGCAGTACTTC
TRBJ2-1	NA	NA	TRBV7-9	CASGRVVNEQLF	TGTGCCAGCGGCAGGGTGGTCAATGAGCAGCTCTTC
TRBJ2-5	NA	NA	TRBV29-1	CSVEIPTVFQETQYF	TGCAGCGTTGAGATACCGACAGTTTTCCAAGAGACCCAGTACTTC
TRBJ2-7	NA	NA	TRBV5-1	CASSLGLGVPSYEQYF	TGCGCCAGCAGCTTGGGTCTAGGGGTGCCTTCCTACGAGCAGTACTTC
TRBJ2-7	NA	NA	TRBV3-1	CASSRSRGLGEQYF	TGTGCCAGCAGCCGTAGCCGGGGATTGGGGGAGCAGTACTTC
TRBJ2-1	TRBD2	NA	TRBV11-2	CASSLSSGGGNEQFF	TGTGCCAGCAGCTTAAGTAGCGGGGGGGGCAATGAGCAGTTCTTC
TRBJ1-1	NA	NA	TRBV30	CAWSAAVRLEAFF	TGTGCCTGGAGTGCCGCCGTTCGTCTTGAAGCTTTCTTT
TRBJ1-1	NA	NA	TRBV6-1	CASSGSRGRNTEAFF	TGTGCCAGCAGCGGGAGTCGGGGGCGGAACACTGAAGCTTTCTTT
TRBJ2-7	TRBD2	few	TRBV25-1	CVTGGPFYEQYF	TGTGTCACGGGAGGTCCCTTCTACGAGCAGTACTTC
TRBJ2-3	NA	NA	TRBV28	CASHGAGATDTQYF	TGTGCCAGCCACGGAGCGGGTGCCACAGATACGCAGTATTTT
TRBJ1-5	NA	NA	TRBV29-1	CSVQMGAGNQPQHF	TGCAGCGTCCAAATGGGGGCCGGGAATCAGCCCCAGCATTTT
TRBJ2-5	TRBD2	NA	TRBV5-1	CASRPAGGSETQYF	TGCGCCAGCCGTCCAGCCGGGGGGTCGGAGACCCAGTACTTC
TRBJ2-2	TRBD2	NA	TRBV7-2	CASNLLAGSTGELFF	TGTGCCAGCAACCTTCTAGCGGGAAGCACCGGGGAGCTGTTTTTT
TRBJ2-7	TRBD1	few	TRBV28	CASSGSTGGSYEQYF	TGTGCCAGCAGTGGGTCGACAGGGGGATCCTACGAGCAGTACTTC
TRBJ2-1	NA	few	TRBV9	CASSVVAVRGAGKNNEQFF	TGTGCCAGCAGCGTCGTAGCCGTTAGAGGGGCAGGGAAAAACAATGAGCAGTTCTTC
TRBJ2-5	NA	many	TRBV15	CATSKADYRGTQYF	TGTGCCACCAGCAAAGCGGACTACCGGGGGACCCAGTACTTC
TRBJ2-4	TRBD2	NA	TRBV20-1	CSARVSGGAPAGNIQYF	TGCAGTGCTAGAGTTAGCGGGGGGGCCCCAGCCGGAAACATTCAGTACTTC
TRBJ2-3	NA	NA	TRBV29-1	CSAGLGTDTQYF	TGCAGCGCCGGCCTGGGCACAGATACGCAGTATTTT
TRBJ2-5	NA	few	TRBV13	CASSPWTVQETQYF	TGTGCCAGCAGCCCTTGGACAGTCCAAGAGACCCAGTACTTC
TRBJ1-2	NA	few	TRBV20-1	CSARDPMAPGYGYTF	TGCAGTGCTAGAGACCCCATGGCCCCGGGGTATGGCTACACCTTC
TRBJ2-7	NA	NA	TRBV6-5	CASSYKVSSYEQYF	TGTGCCAGCAGTTACAAGGTTAGCTCCTACGAGCAGTACTTC
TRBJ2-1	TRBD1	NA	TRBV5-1	CASRSGTEYGYNEQLF	TGCGCCAGCCGTTCCGGGACAGAGTACGGGTACAATGAGCAGTTATTC
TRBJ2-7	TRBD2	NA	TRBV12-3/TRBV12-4	CASSFGGGPYNEQYF	TGTGCCAGCAGTTTCGGGGGGGGCCCCTACAATGAGCAGTACTTC
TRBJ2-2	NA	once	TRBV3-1	CASSPQYPTGELFF	TGTGCCAGCAGCCCCCAGTACCCCACCGGGGAGCTGTTTTTT
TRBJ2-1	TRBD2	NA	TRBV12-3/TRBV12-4	CASSAGTSVDEQFF	TGTGCCAGCAGTGCCGGGACTAGCGTGGATGAGCAGTTCTTC
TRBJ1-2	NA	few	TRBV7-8	CASSPQTLQGYYGYTF	TGTGCCAGCAGCCCACAAACCCTCCAGGGCTACTATGGCTACACCTTC
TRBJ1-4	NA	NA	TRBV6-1	CASSEAHRANEKLFF	TGTGCCAGCAGTGAAGCGCACAGGGCTAATGAAAAACTGTTTTTT
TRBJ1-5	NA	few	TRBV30	CAWGAKYSRDNQPQHF	TGTGCCTGGGGCGCTAAGTATTCCAGGGATAATCAGCCCCAGCATTTT
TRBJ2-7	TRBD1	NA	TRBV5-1	CASSIGTGGGYEQYF	TGCGCCAGCAGCATAGGGACAGGGGGAGGCTACGAGCAGTACTTC
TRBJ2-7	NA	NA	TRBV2	CASNSGPWGYEQYF	TGTGCCAGCAACTCGGGACCCTGGGGCTACGAGCAGTACTTC
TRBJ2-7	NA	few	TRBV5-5	CASSLDSGKSYEQYF	TGTGCCAGCAGCTTGGATTCAGGGAAATCCTACGAGCAGTACTTC
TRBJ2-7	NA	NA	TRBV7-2	CASSLLSSYNEQYF	TGTGCCAGCAGCTTACTTAGCTCCTACAATGAGCAGTACTTC
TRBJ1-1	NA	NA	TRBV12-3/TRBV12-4	CASSDQANTEAFF	TGTGCCAGCAGTGACCAGGCGAACACTGAAGCTTTCTTT
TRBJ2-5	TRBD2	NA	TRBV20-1	CSATSGAQETQYF	TGCAGTGCTACCAGCGGGGCCCAAGAGACCCAGTACTTC
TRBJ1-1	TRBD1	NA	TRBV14	CASSATRGGTEAFF	TGTGCCAGCAGCGCGACCAGGGGGGGCACTGAAGCTTTCTTT
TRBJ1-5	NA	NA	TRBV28	CASSLNWGRKKPRVPYQPQHF	TGTGCCAGCAGTTTAAACTGGGGACGGAAAAAACCCCGCGTCCCATATCAACCCCAGCATTTT
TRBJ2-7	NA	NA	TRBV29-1	CSVEQGSYEQYF	TGCAGCGTTGAACAGGGCTCCTACGAGCAGTACTTC
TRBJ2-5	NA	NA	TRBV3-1	CASSQGGAQYQETQYF	TGTGCCAGCAGCCAAGGCGGCGCACAGTACCAAGAGACCCAGTACTTC
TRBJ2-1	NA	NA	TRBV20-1	CSARYVTRVVSYNEQFF	TGCAGTGCTAGATACGTTACCAGGGTCGTCTCCTACAATGAGCAGTTCTTC
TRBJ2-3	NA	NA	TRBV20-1	CSASEGVADTQYF	TGCAGTGCTAGCGAGGGAGTTGCAGATACGCAGTATTTT
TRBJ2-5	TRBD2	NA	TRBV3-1	CASARTSKQETQYF	TGTGCCAGCGCACGGACTAGCAAGCAAGAGACCCAGTACTTC
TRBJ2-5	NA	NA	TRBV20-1	CSARDFRDRKETQYF	TGCAGTGCTAGAGATTTCCGGGACCGTAAAGAGACCCAGTACTTC